A selection of T cell receptor beta chains follows, all from one sample in a study of blood T cell repertoires in COVID-19. Sequenced by immunoSEQ multiplex PCR; TCRdb stores in-frame clones only, minus some. Of 150,000 or so clones listed, 75% to 90% are singletons. The sequenced sample consisted of peripheral blood. All receptors come from a man aged 60 to 75 with active or convalescent COVID-19. Both conserved end residues are part of each CDR3. The order of the fields is clone size, V gene, CDR3 protein. The size of a clone is reported for some rows only, either as once, few or many, or as a class for expanded clones.

NA TRBV18 CASSQQQGDSGNTIYF
once TRBV5-1 CASSGGVMGRPSSYEQYF
NA TRBV10-3 CAISETGDGYTF
NA TRBV30 CAWSVRLGLGEDTQYF
NA TRBV2 CASLRRSGETQYF
NA TRBV30 CAGRRGREETQYF
NA TRBV14 CASSQFAAQYF
NA TRBV2 CASSPKTEGHLHF
NA TRBV3-1/TRBV3-2 CASSYRDKDTQYF
NA TRBV11-2 CASSWGQGDSGNTIYF
NA TRBV7-3 CASSLGQDYGYTF
NA TRBV7-6 CASSPSMDRSYEQYF
NA TRBV4-2 CASSQEGGGARETQYF
NA TRBV3-1/TRBV3-2 CASSQGTPGGTEAFF
NA TRBV11-2 CASSLVSGSTDTQYF
NA TRBV11-2 CASSLYVGADTQYF
once TRBV6-1 CASSERTASSNQPQHF
NA TRBV27 CASRAQGVNEKLFF
NA TRBV7-3 CASSSNTGELFF
once TRBV28 CASSFLSGGTDTQYF
NA TRBV6-2/TRBV6-3 CASSPSLRGTDTQYF
NA TRBV4-3 CASSQDAGPPRGEKLFF
NA TRBV6-2/TRBV6-3 CASSLPGTSGSPVIQYF
NA TRBV5-1 CASSFDRGEKLFF
few TRBV7-6 CASSSVAAAPNTEAFF
NA TRBV2 CASRGTGNYNSPLHF
NA TRBV2 CASRLLLGGKEETQYF
NA TRBV28 CASSSHYRSGSGNSPLHF
NA TRBV28 CASSPTTRVRSLHF
NA TRBV6-5 CASSYSSLGVGYGYTF
NA TRBV15 CATSRDTRDPGYTDTQYF
NA TRBV7-2 CASSRIRTGASAQYF
NA TRBV3-1/TRBV3-2 CASTRGANYGYTF
NA TRBV6-5 CASSYEGETDGYTF
NA TRBV7-2 CASSLVGGSGANVLTF
NA TRBV6-6 CASLEGGGTGELFF
NA TRBV29-1 CSVSSGDQETQYF
NA TRBV24-1 CATSDAGQGSDTQYF